Listed below are T cell receptor beta chains from one sample, sequenced in a study of shared clonotypes between healthy human individuals. Assay: immunoSEQ multiplex PCR; the TCRdb copy retains only in-frame clones and omits some. The data show about 2.4 million clones, around 90% seen once. Sequencing was carried out using naive CD4+ T cells sorted from blood. These receptors were collected from a man aged 18 to 30 in good health. Both conserved end residues are part of each CDR3. Fields, in order: clone size, D gene, V gene, J gene, CDR3 protein, CDR3 DNA. The D gene is left open where the match is weak. Size is omitted from some rows. Given values are once, few, many or a class for expanded clones.

>-|TRBD2|TRBV5-8|TRBJ2-2
CASSLIAGGLGELFF
TGTGCCAGCAGCTTGATAGCGGGAGGACTCGGGGAGCTGTTTTTT
>-|TRBD1|TRBV10-3|TRBJ1-1
CAIKNTGTGGHTEAFF
TGTGCCATCAAGAATACCGGGACAGGGGGCCACACTGAAGCTTTCTTT
>-|-|TRBV7-9|TRBJ1-2
CASSLLPAGGRYGYTF
TGTGCCAGCAGCTTATTGCCCGCCGGGGGACGTTATGGCTACACCTTC
>once|TRBD1|TRBV27|TRBJ1-6
CASSRGQGYNSPLHF
TGTGCCAGCAGTAGGGGACAGGGGTATAATTCACCCCTCCACTTT
>-|-|TRBV19|TRBJ1-5
CASSRIGTGAGQPQHF
TGTGCCAGTAGTAGGATTGGAACGGGGGCCGGTCAGCCCCAGCATTTT
>few|-|TRBV7-9|TRBJ1-1
CASSPGRFNTEAFF
TGTGCCAGCAGCCCCGGACGGTTCAACACTGAAGCTTTCTTT
>-|-|TRBV6-1|TRBJ2-1
CASSEATEILVYEQFF
TGTGCCAGCAGTGAAGCGACAGAGATACTCGTATATGAGCAGTTCTTC
>-|-|TRBV30|TRBJ1-1
CAWRRVLQDPYTEAFF
TGTGCCTGGAGACGGGTTTTACAGGATCCCTACACTGAAGCTTTCTTT
>-|TRBD1|TRBV2|TRBJ1-6
CASSLPGQGYSPLHF
TGTGCCAGCAGCCTTCCGGGACAGGGTTATTCACCCCTCCACTTT
>-|TRBD1|TRBV28|TRBJ2-2
CASSSGQDTGELFF
TGTGCCAGCAGTTCGGGACAGGACACCGGGGAGCTGTTTTTT
>-|-|TRBV2|TRBJ2-7
CASSTGYEQYF
TGTGCCAGCAGCACAGGGTACGAGCAGTACTTC
>-|-|TRBV5-5|TRBJ1-1
CASSITTGTNTEAFF
TGTGCCAGCAGCATAACGACAGGAACTAACACTGAAGCTTTCTTT
>-|-|TRBV13|TRBJ2-5
CASSLSRVWEETQYF
TGTGCCAGCAGCTTATCCAGGGTGTGGGAAGAGACCCAGTACTTC
>-|-|TRBV28|TRBJ1-5
CASSLWAQTNQPQHF
TGTGCCAGCAGTTTATGGGCCCAAACCAATCAGCCCCAGCATTTT
>-|-|TRBV10-1|TRBJ2-3
CASSDPSVTGSDTQYF
TGCGCCAGCAGTGACCCTAGCGTAACGGGCTCAGATACGCAGTATTTT
>-|-|TRBV4-1|TRBJ1-1
CASSPGQHLNTEAFF
TGCGCCAGCAGCCCAGGACAGCACTTGAACACTGAAGCTTTCTTT
>-|TRBD1|TRBV5-1|TRBJ1-1
CASSTRGPTEAFF
TGCGCCAGCAGCACCAGGGGGCCCACTGAAGCTTTCTTT
>-|TRBD1|TRBV7-2|TRBJ1-1
CASRFTGENTEAFF
TGTGCCAGCAGATTCACAGGGGAGAACACTGAAGCTTTCTTT
>-|-|TRBV19|TRBJ2-5
CASRFTATQETQYF
TGTGCCAGTAGGTTTACAGCGACCCAAGAGACCCAGTACTTC
>-|-|TRBV6-5|TRBJ2-1
CASSYGQSNEQFF
TGTGCCAGCAGTTACGGGCAAAGCAATGAGCAGTTCTTC
>-|-|TRBV6-5|TRBJ2-2
CASSYSRGVGELFF
TGTGCCAGCAGTTACTCGAGAGGGGTCGGGGAGCTGTTTTTT
>-|-|TRBV9|TRBJ2-3
CASSLPHDTDTQYF
TGTGCCAGCTCCCTCCCCCACGACACAGATACGCAGTATTTT
>-|-|TRBV18|TRBJ1-4
CASARGENEKLFF
TGTGCCAGCGCGAGGGGAGAAAATGAAAAACTGTTTTTT
>-|TRBD2|TRBV5-4|TRBJ2-1
CASSFTSGSNNEQFF
TGTGCCAGCAGCTTTACTAGCGGGAGTAACAATGAGCAGTTCTTC
>-|TRBD1|TRBV10-2|TRBJ1-5
CASSRGTVNNQPQHF
TGCGCCAGCAGCCGCGGGACAGTGAATAATCAGCCCCAGCATTTT
>once|-|TRBV7-8|TRBJ2-3
CASSLGWDTQYF
TGTGCCAGCAGCCTAGGTTGGGATACGCAGTATTTT
>-|TRBD1|TRBV27|TRBJ1-5
CASSSGTASNQPQHF
TGTGCCAGCAGTAGCGGGACAGCTTCCAATCAGCCCCAGCATTTT